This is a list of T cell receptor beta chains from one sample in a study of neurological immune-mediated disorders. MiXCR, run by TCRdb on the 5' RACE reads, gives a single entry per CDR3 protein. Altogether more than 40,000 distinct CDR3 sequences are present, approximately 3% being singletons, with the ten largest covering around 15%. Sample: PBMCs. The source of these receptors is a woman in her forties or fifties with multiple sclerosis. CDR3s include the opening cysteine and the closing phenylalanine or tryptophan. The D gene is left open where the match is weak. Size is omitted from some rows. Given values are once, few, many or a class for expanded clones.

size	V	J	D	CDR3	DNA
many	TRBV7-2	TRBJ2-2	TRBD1	CASSTSGTGGPGELFF	TGTGCCAGCAGCACCTCCGGGACAGGGGGCCCCGGGGAGCTGTTTTTT
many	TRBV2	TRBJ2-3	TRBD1	CASRPDRATADTQYF	TGTGCCAGCAGGCCCGACAGGGCCACAGCAGATACGCAGTATTTT
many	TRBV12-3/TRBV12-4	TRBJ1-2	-	CASSLLWGPDGYTF	TGTGCCAGCAGTTTGCTGTGGGGTCCGGATGGCTACACCTTC
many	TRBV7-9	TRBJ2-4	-	CASSLWVGIKNIQYF	TGTGCCAGCAGCTTATGGGTGGGGATTAAAAACATTCAGTACTTC
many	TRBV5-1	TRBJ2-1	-	CASSPVGGQLYNEQFF	TGCGCCAGCAGCCCCGTTGGGGGACAACTCTACAATGAGCAGTTCTTC
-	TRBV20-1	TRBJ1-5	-	CSARTTGGPQHF	TGCAGTGCTAGAACGACAGGCGGGCCCCAGCATTTT
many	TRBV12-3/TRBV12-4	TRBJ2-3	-	CASTDPGTGRADTQYF	TGTGCCAGCACCGACCCGGGAACAGGGAGGGCAGATACGCAGTATTTT
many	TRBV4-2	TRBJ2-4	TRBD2	CASSLLGAGEAKNIQYF	TGTGCCAGCAGCCTCCTCGGGGCGGGGGAAGCCAAAAACATTCAGTACTTC
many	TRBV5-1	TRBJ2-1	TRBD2	CASSGAGATYNEQFF	TGCGCCAGCAGCGGAGCGGGGGCCACCTACAATGAGCAGTTCTTC
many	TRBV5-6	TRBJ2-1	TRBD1	CASSSGTAHFDEQFF	TGTGCCAGCAGCTCCGGGACAGCCCATTTCGATGAGCAGTTCTTC
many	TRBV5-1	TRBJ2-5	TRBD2	CASSLGLAGGETQYF	TGCGCCAGCAGCTTGGGACTAGCGGGAGGGGAGACCCAGTACTTC
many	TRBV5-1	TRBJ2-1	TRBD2	CASSSGLAGGSLVYNEQFF	TGCGCCAGCAGTTCGGGACTAGCGGGGGGGTCCCTCGTCTACAATGAGCAGTTCTTC
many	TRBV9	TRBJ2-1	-	CASSVNGKNNEQFF	TGTGCCAGCAGCGTAAATGGGAAGAACAATGAGCAGTTCTTC
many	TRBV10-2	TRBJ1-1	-	CASSSDTYTEAFF	TGCGCCAGCAGTTCGGACACCTACACTGAAGCTTTCTTT
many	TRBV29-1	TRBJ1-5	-	CSVGNLNQPQHF	TGCAGCGTCGGGAATCTCAATCAGCCCCAGCATTTT
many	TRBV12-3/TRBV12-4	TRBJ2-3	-	CASSLLGSGSRTDTQYF	TGTGCCAGCAGTTTACTGGGGTCCGGGAGTCGCACAGATACGCAGTATTTT
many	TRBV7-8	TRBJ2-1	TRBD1	CASSLVTGDLYNEQFF	TGTGCCAGCAGCTTAGTAACAGGGGACCTCTACAATGAGCAGTTCTTC
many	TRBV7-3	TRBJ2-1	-	CASSLSLGSSYNEQFF	TGTGCCAGCAGCTTAAGTTTGGGGAGCTCCTACAATGAGCAGTTCTTC
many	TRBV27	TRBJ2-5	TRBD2	CASSLSTSGGETQYF	TGTGCCAGCAGTTTATCGACTAGCGGGGGAGAGACCCAGTACTTC
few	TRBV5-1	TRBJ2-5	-	CASSPQGNQETQYF	TGCGCCAGCAGCCCACAGGGTAACCAAGAGACCCAGTACTTC
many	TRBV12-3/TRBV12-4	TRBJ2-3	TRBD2	CASSLISGSTDTQYF	TGTGCCAGCAGTTTAATTAGCGGGAGTACAGATACGCAGTATTTT
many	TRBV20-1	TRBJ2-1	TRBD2	CSASRTSGGAEHEQFF	TGCAGTGCTAGCCGGACTAGCGGGGGGGCCGAACATGAGCAGTTCTTC
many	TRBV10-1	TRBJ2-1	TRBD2	CASSDFPTSGRVKYNEQFF	TGCGCCAGCAGTGATTTCCCGACTAGCGGGAGGGTAAAATACAATGAGCAGTTCTTC
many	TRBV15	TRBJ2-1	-	CATSRHRQAHNEQFF	TGTGCCACCAGCAGGCACAGACAGGCACACAATGAGCAGTTCTTC
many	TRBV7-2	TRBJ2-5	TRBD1	CASSLAWDSQETQYF	TGTGCCAGCAGCTTAGCGTGGGACAGCCAAGAGACCCAGTACTTC
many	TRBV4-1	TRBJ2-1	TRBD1	CASSLIPGTGTEDEQFF	TGCGCCAGCAGCCTGATACCCGGGACAGGGACTGAGGATGAGCAGTTCTTC
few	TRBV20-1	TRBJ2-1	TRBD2	CSARDRTSGSYNEQFF	TGCAGTGCTAGAGATCGGACTAGCGGCTCCTACAATGAGCAGTTCTTC
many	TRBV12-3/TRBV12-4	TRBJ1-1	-	CASSWGSNTEAFF	TGTGCCAGCAGTTGGGGTTCGAACACTGAAGCTTTCTTT
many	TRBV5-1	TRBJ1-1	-	CASSWAQGTANTEAFF	TGCGCCAGCAGCTGGGCCCAAGGGACCGCGAACACTGAAGCTTTCTTT
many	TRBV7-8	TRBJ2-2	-	CASSGGRRTGELFF	TGTGCCAGCAGTGGTGGGAGGCGCACCGGGGAGCTGTTTTTT
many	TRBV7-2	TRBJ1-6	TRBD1	CASSLQDRVSPLHF	TGTGCCAGCAGCTTACAGGACAGGGTTTCACCCCTCCACTTT
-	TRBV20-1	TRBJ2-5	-	CSARDGRNQETQYF	TGCAGTGCTAGAGATGGACGGAACCAAGAGACCCAGTACTTC
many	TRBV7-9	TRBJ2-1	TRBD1	CASRVLWTGANNEQFF	TGTGCCAGCAGGGTTCTTTGGACAGGAGCAAACAATGAGCAGTTCTTC
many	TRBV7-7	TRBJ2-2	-	CASSPTSQGNGELFF	TGTGCTAGCAGCCCGACGTCACAGGGAAACGGGGAGCTGTTTTTT
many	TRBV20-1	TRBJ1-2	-	CSVVGEGTHYGYTF	TGCAGTGTTGTGGGAGAAGGGACTCACTATGGCTACACCTTC
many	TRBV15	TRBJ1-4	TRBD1	CATSRDRGTAATNEKLFF	TGTGCCACCAGCAGAGATAGGGGGACAGCTGCAACTAATGAAAAACTGTTTTTT
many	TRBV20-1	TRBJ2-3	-	CSAPDTRSTDTQYF	TGCAGTGCCCCTGATACACGCAGCACAGATACGCAGTATTTT
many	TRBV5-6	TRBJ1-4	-	CASSLPARGTNEKLFF	TGTGCCAGCAGCTTGCCCGCTCGGGGGACTAATGAAAAACTGTTTTTT
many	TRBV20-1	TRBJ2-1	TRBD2	CSASGGSSSYNEQFF	TGCAGTGCTAGCGGGGGGTCCAGCTCCTACAATGAGCAGTTCTTC
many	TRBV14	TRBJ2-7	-	CASSNNRVGEQYF	TGTGCCAGCAGCAACAACAGGGTTGGCGAGCAGTACTTC
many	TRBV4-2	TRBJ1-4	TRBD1	CASSQESGTGVGDEKLFF	TGTGCCAGCAGCCAAGAAAGTGGGACAGGGGTAGGGGATGAAAAACTGTTTTTT